The clone carrying this T cell receptor beta chain has just a few counts. The antigen is not known. This specimen comes from a study of T cells in Graves' hyperthyroidism and ophthalmopathy. Hyperthyroidism had been newly diagnosed in patients aged 18 to 65, and its duration was under 2 months. Diagnoses were made from clinical symptoms, serum measures (thyroxine and TRAb), thyroid ultrasound and orbital computed tomography. Points from the study as a whole: The blood repertoire included most of the expanded thyroid clonotypes above 0.001.

The CDR3 regions of TCR beta were amplified from RNA transcripts. The HTBI primer set drove a first-round RT-PCR of the TCR CDR3. TCRdb itself ran the multiplex PCR reads through MiXCR, one entry per CDR3 protein. Among fewer than 550,000 distinct CDR3 sequences listed, 15% to 18% were seen once. V shed 5 bases and J 1 base; nucleotides not matched to a gene: 3. CDR1 and CDR2 from the germline V gene are MNHEY and SVGEGT. The CDR3 totals 16 residues. Sequenced material: blood. The TCR comes from a young woman with Graves' hyperthyroidism. This chain joins TRBV6-2 or TRBV6-3 and TRBJ2-6, with TRBD1 matching 9 bases. CDR3 protein: CASSGQGRSGANVLTF. Here the CDR3 DNA reads TGTGCCAGCAGTGGACAGGGGCGGTCTGGGGCCAACGTCCTGACTTTC.